The 2 T cell receptor beta chains below were found in one sample sequenced in a study of blood T cell repertoires in COVID-19. TCRdb's copy holds only in-frame clones and misses some; the assay was immunoSEQ multiplex PCR. The profile shows 200,000 to 250,000 clones, around 90% of them singletons. Sequencing was done on a sample of peripheral blood. The receptors were gathered from a man aged 70 or older with acute or convalescent COVID-19.

This clone was seen only a few times. The gene calls are TRBV25-1 and TRBJ2-1; 7 bases match TRBD1. CDR1 is MGHDK and CDR2 is SYGVNS in the germline V gene. This CDR3 has 15 residues. J was trimmed by 8 bases and V by 3 bases; bases with no gene match: 10. CDR3 sequence (DNA): TGTGCCAGCAGTGATACAGGGGCTGCGGGCGATGAGCAGTTCTTC. Translation: CASSDTGAAGDEQFF.

The rearrangement uses TRBV7-6 and TRBJ2-2; possible D gene TRBD2, 6 bases. Trimming stripped 6 bases from V and 6 bases from J, with 20 bases between. The CDR3 runs 16 residues. Germline CDR1 and CDR2: SGHVS and FNYEAQ. CDR3 loop: CASRPMGGEIAGELFF. The CDR3 DNA follows: TGTGCCAGCAGACCTATGGGGGGAGAGATAGCCGGGGAGCTGTTTTTT.